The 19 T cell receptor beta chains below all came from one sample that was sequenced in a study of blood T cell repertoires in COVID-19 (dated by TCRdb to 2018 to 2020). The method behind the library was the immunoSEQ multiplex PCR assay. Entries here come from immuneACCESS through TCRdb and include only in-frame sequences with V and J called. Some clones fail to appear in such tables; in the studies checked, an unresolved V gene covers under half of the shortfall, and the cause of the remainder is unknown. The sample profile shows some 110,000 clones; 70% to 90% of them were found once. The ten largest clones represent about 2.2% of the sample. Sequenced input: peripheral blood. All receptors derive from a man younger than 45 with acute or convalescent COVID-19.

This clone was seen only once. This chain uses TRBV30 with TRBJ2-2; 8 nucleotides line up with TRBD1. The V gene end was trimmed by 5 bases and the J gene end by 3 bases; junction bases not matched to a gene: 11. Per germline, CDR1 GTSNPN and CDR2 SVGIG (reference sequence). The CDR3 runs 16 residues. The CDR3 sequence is CAWAPQGAGYTGELFF. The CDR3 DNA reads TGTGCCTGGGCCCCTCAGGGGGCTGGGTACACCGGGGAGCTGTTTTTT.

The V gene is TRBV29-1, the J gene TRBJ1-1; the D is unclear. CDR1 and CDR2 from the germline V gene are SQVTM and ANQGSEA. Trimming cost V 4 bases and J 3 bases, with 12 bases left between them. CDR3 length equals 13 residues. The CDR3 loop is CSVVWAVDTEAFF. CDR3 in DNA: TGCAGCGTTGTTTGGGCAGTGGACACTGAAGCTTTCTTT.

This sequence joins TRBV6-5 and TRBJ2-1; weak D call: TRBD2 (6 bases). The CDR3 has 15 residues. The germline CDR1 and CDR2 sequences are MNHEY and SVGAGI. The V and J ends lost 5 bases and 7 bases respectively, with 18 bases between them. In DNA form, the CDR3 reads TGTGCCAGCAGTCCTCATTGGAGGGACGGTAATGAGCAGTTCTTC. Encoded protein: CASSPHWRDGNEQFF.

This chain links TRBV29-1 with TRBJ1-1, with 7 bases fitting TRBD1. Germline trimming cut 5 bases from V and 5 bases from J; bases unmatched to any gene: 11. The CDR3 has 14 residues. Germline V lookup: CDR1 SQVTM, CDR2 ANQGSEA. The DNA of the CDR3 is TGCAGCGTTCTGTGGAGTGCAGGGGGGACTGAAGCTTTCTTT. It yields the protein CSVLWSAGGTEAFF.

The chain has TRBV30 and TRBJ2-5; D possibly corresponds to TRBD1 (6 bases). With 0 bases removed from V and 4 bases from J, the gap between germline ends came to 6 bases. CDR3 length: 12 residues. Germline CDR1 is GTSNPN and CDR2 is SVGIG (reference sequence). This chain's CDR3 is CAWSVGGETQYF. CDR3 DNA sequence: TGTGCCTGGAGTGTAGGGGGAGAGACCCAGTACTTC.

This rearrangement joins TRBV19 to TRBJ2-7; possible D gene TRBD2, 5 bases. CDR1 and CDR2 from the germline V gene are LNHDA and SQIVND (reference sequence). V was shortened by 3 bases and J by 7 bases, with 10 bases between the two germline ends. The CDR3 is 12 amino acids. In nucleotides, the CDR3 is TGTGCCAGTAGTATCACTAGGGCAGAGCAGTACGTC. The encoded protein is CASSITRAEQYV.

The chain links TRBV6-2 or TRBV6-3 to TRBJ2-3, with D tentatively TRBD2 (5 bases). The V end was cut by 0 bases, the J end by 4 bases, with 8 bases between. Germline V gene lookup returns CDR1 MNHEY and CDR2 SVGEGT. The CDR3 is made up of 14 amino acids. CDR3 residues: CASSYSSSADTQYF. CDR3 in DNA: TGTGCCAGCAGTTACTCTAGTAGCGCAGATACGCAGTATTTT.

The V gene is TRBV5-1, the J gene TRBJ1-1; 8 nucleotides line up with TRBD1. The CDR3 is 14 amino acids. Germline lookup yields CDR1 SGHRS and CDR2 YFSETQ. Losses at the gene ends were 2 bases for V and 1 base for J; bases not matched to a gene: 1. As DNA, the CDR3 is TGCGCCAGCAGCTTCGACAGGGGGAACACTGAAGCTTTCTTT. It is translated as CASSFDRGNTEAFF. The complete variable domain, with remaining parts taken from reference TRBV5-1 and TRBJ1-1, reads KAGVTQTPRYLIKTRGQQVTLSCSPISGHRSVSWYQQTPGQGLQFLFEYFSETQRNKGNFPGRFSGRQFSNSRSEMNVSTLELGDSALYLCASSFDRGNTEAFFGQGTRLTVV.

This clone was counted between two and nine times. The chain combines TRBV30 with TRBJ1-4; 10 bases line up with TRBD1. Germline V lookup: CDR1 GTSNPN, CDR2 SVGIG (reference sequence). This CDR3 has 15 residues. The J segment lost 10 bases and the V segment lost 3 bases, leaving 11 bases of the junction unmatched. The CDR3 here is CAWREPGQGSGKLFF. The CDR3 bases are TGTGCCTGGAGGGAGCCGGGACAGGGGAGTGGAAAACTGTTTTTT.

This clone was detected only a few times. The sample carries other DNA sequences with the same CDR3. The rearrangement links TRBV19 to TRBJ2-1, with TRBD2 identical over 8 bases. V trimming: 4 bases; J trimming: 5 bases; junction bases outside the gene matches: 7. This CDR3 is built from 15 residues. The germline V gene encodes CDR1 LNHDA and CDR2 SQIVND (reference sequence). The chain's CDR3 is CASSRREGRNNEQFF. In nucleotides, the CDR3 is TGTGCCAGTAGTAGACGGGAGGGCCGTAACAATGAGCAGTTCTTC.

CDR3 DNA: TGTGCCAGCAGGACTAGCCCCAATGAGCAGTTCTTC. This gives the protein CASRTSPNEQFF. The chain combines TRBV11-1 with TRBJ2-1; TRBD2 agrees at 7 bases. V lost 6 bases and J lost 6; bases outside the gene matches: 2. Germline values: CDR1 SGHAT, CDR2 FQDESV (reference sequence). This CDR3 is built from 12 residues.

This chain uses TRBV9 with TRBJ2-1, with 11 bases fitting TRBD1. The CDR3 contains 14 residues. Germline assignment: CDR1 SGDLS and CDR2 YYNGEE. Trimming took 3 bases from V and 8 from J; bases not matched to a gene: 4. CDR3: CASSAGTGGDEQFF. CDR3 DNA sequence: TGTGCCAGCAGCGCCGGGACAGGGGGAGATGAGCAGTTCTTC.

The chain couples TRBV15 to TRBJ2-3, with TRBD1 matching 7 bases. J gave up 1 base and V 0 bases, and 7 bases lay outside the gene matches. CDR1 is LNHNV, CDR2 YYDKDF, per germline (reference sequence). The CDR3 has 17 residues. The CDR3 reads CATSREKQGLGTDTQYF. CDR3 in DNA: TGTGCCACCAGCAGAGAAAAACAGGGGTTAGGCACAGATACGCAGTATTTT.

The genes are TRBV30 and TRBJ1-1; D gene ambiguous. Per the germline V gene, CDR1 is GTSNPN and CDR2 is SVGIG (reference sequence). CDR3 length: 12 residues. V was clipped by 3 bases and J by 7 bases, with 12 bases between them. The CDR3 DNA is TGTGCCTGGAGGGAGTCGGAGTTTGAAGCTTTCTTT. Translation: CAWRESEFEAFF.

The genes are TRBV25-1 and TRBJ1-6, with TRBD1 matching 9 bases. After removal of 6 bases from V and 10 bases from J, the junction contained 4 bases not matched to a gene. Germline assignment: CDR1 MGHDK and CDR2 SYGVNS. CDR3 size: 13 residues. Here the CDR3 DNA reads TGTGCCAGCAGAGGGACAGGGACGTCACCCCTCCACTTT. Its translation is CASRGTGTSPLHF.

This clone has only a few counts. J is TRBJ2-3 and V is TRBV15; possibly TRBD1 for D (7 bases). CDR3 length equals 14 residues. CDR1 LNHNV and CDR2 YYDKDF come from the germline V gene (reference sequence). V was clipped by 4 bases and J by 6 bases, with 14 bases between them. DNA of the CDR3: TGTGCCACCAGCACCACGGCAGGGGGGGATACGCAGTATTTT. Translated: CATSTTAGGDTQYF. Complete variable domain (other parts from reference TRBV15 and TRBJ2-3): DAMVIQNPRYQVTQFGKPVTLSCSQTLNHNVMYWYQQKSSQAPKLLFHYYDKDFNNEADTPDNFQSRRPNTSFCFLDIRSPGLGDTAMYLCATSTTAGGDTQYFGPGTRLTVL.

CDR3 nucleotide sequence: TGCGCCAGCAGCCAAGCCCCGACCCGGGGGGAGCAGTTCTTC. Translated, it gives CASSQAPTRGEQFF. The rearrangement joins TRBV4-3 to TRBJ2-1; a possible D gene is TRBD2 (6 bases). The CDR3 contains 14 residues. Germline V gives CDR1 LGHNA, CDR2 YSLEER. Trimming took 1 base from V and 10 from J, leaving 14 bases between them.

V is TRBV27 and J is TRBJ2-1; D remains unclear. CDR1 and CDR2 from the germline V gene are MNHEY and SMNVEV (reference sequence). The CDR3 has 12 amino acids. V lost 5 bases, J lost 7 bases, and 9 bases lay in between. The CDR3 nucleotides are TGTGCCAGCAGTCTAAGGAGTAATGAGCAGTTCTTC. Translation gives CASSLRSNEQFF.

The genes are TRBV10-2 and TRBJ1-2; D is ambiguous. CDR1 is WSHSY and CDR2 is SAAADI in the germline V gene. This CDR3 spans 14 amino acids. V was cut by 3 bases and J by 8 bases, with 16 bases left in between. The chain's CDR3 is CASSEDSGRSGYTF. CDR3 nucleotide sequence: TGCGCCAGCAGTGAAGATTCAGGAAGAAGCGGCTACACCTTC.